The 9 T cell receptor beta chains reported below all come from one sample, sequenced in a study of blood T cells in healthy people across ages. With a J-beta primer mix and a sample-barcoded 5' primer, a second PCR ran about 7 to 11 cycles. TCRdb analysed the 5' RACE reads with MiXCR anew, one entry per CDR3 protein. This sample carries 650,000 to 1,000,000 distinct CDR3 sequences, 46% of them seen once, and the ten largest clones take 15% to 20%. Sequenced input: blood. The receptors stem from a man older than 75 in good health.

This clonotype appeared many times. The CDR3 here is CASSPGFQETQYF. The CDR3 DNA follows: TGTGCCAGCAGCCCAGGATTTCAAGAGACCCAGTACTTC. The chain combines TRBV3-1 with TRBJ2-5; D call uncertain. V lost 4 bases and J lost 2, with 8 bases in between. Germline V gives CDR1 LGHDT, CDR2 YNNKEL (reference sequence). The CDR3 sequence is 13 residues long.

The sample holds a few counts of this clonotype. This may come from a read error, since a much larger clone is one base off. The chain links TRBV7-8 to TRBJ2-7; the D is unclear. The CDR3 is 15 residues long. Germline CDR1 SGHVS, CDR2 FQNEAQ. V was pared by 1 base and J by 7 bases, with 17 bases between. The DNA for the CDR3 is TGTGCCAGCAGCTTAGGGACCTCGTTTCACAATGAGCAGTACTTC. This gives the protein CASSLGTSFHNEQYF.

V usage is TRBV15 and J usage is TRBJ2-7; D is unresolved. This CDR3 is built from 15 residues. V was clipped by 4 bases and J by 7 bases, with 20 bases between them. Germline CDR1 reads LNHNV; CDR2 reads YYDKDF (reference sequence). This chain's CDR3 is CATSTGSGALGEQYF. CDR3 coding DNA: TGTGCCACCAGCACAGGCTCTGGTGCCTTGGGAGAGCAGTACTTC. Looking up the rest from reference TRBV15 and TRBJ2-7 gives the full variable domain: DAMVIQNPRYQVTQFGKPVTLSCSQTLNHNVMYWYQQKSSQAPKLLFHYYDKDFNNEADTPDNFQSRRPNTSFCFLDIRSPGLGDTAMYLCATSTGSGALGEQYFGPGTRLTVT.

The V call is TRBV12-3 or TRBV12-4, the J call TRBJ1-2; D is ambiguous. V was cut by 3 bases and J by 0 bases, with 8 bases left in between. The CDR3 extends over 14 amino acids. CDR3 loop: CASSFAGSNYGYTF. The CDR3 DNA is TGTGCCAGCAGTTTTGCAGGTTCTAACTATGGCTACACCTTC.

The sample holds many counts of this clonotype. The chain has TRBV29-1 and TRBJ2-3; 12 nucleotides match TRBD2. Trimming cost V 8 bases and J 0 bases; bases outside gene matches: 9. This CDR3 has 16 residues. CDR1 and CDR2 (germline): SQVTM, ANQGSEA. CDR3 coding DNA: TGCAGCTCGAGGGGGACTAGCGGGTCTAGCACAGATACGCAGTATTTT. Translated: CSSRGTSGSSTDTQYF.

There are many counts of this clonotype. J is TRBJ2-3 and V is TRBV20-1, with TRBD1 identical over 9 bases. V lost 7 bases, J lost 5 bases, and 10 bases stayed unmatched. Germline lookup yields CDR1 DFQATT and CDR2 SNEGSKA (reference sequence). The CDR3 totals 14 residues. This chain's CDR3 is CSGDRDRDKDTQYF. Written as DNA, the CDR3 is TGCAGTGGAGACCGGGACAGGGATAAAGATACGCAGTATTTT.

This clonotype was seen more than once but under ten times. The chain links TRBV4-3 to TRBJ2-1; no clear D. With 0 bases removed from V and 8 bases from J, the gap between germline ends came to 14 bases. This CDR3 region has 15 residues. Looked up from germline, CDR1 is LGHNA and CDR2 is YSLEER. The CDR3 region is CASSQDAGWGHEQFF. In nucleotides, the CDR3 is TGCGCCAGCAGCCAAGATGCTGGTTGGGGTCATGAGCAGTTCTTC.

The chain employs TRBV5-1 and TRBJ1-4; TRBD1 is a possible D gene (6 bases). In germline, CDR1 is SGHRS, CDR2 YFSETQ. The V and J ends lost 0 bases and 6 bases respectively, with 9 bases between them. The CDR3 sequence is 14 residues long. DNA for the CDR3: TGCGCCAGCAGCTTGGACGCAGGGGATGAAAAACTGTTTTTT. It yields the protein CASSLDAGDEKLFF.

The chain joins TRBV30 to TRBJ2-6, with D possibly TRBD1 on 5 matching bases. Between the trimmed V and J ends, which lost 0 bases and 1 base, there was a span of 10 bases. This CDR3 region has 16 residues. The germline V gene encodes CDR1 GTSNPN and CDR2 SVGIG (reference sequence). The CDR3: CAWSVPAGSGANVLTF. CDR3 in DNA: TGTGCCTGGAGTGTCCCAGCAGGGTCTGGGGCCAACGTCCTGACTTTC.